Listed here are 27 T cell receptor beta chains from one sample, sequenced in a study of read filtering for tumor transcriptome and immune sequencing. This library used 300 to 450 ng RNA and molecular barcoded adaptors spanning alpha/delta and beta/gamma chains. TCRdb itself ran the reads through MiXCR, one entry per CDR3 protein. The sample holds fewer than 75,000 distinct CDR3 sequences, around 20% seen once. Sequenced material: a population of CD138-negative cells sorted from bone marrow. The receptors derive from a donor over 35 with multiple myeloma.

This clonotype occurred many times. The chain couples TRBV5-1 to TRBJ2-1; TRBD2 aligns across 10 bases. Germline lookup yields CDR1 SGHRS and CDR2 YFSETQ. The junction had 4 bases not matched to a gene; V was cut back by 4 bases and J by 0 bases. CDR3 length: 16 amino acids. CDR3 DNA: TGCGCCAGCAGCGGTAGCGGGGGGATCTCCTACAATGAGCAGTTCTTC. Amino acid sequence: CASSGSGGISYNEQFF.

As to this clonotype: This likely came from a read error, as a far larger clone is one base away. The rearrangement joins TRBV6-5 to TRBJ1-1; no definite D call. In germline, CDR1 is MNHEY, CDR2 SVGAGI. The V gene lost 2 bases and the J gene lost 2 bases, with 9 bases spanning the gap. CDR3 length: 14 amino acids. The CDR3 spells CASSYPEHNTEAFF. The CDR3 DNA follows: TGTGCCAGCAGTTACCCCGAACATAACACTGAAGCTTTCTTT.

In regard to this clonotype: At one of its ends the junction is not consistent with the germline gene, which may arise from a read error. The chain links TRBV11-3 to TRBJ2-7, with 11 bases aligning to TRBD1. Germline values: CDR1 SGHNT, CDR2 YENEEA. The CDR3 length is 15 residues. CDR3 DNA: TGTTCCAGCAGCTTCCCCGGACAGGGGGCTTACGAGCAGTACTTC. Protein sequence: CSSSFPGQGAYEQYF. Variable domain in full (rest from reference TRBV11-3 and TRBJ2-7): EAGVVQSPRYKIIEKKQPVAFWCNPISGHNTLYWYLQNLGQGPELLIRYENEEAVDDSQLPKDRFSAERLKGVDSTLKIQPAELGDSAVYLCSSSFPGQGAYEQYFGPGTRLTVT.

At least ten counts were recorded for this clonotype. The CDR3 here is CASSPGLAQETQYF. In DNA form, the CDR3 reads TGTGCCAGCTCACCGGGACTAGCGCAAGAGACCCAGTACTTC. V usage is TRBV18 and J usage is TRBJ2-5; TRBD2 matches 10 bases. Germline-derived CDR1 and CDR2 are KGHSH and LQKENI. The CDR3 is 14 amino acids. Trimming at V came to 3 bases and at J to 2 bases, leaving 0 bases not matched to a gene.

This clonotype was counted at least ten times. CDR3 sequence reads: CASSLEVGLGPTGELFF. DNA of the CDR3: TGTGCCAGCAGCTTAGAAGTAGGCCTCGGCCCCACCGGGGAGCTGTTTTTT. The chain recombines TRBV11-1 with TRBJ2-2; D call uncertain. The CDR3 consists of 17 residues. Trimming took 1 base from V and 4 from J, leaving 16 bases between them. Germline CDR1 and CDR2: SGHAT and FQDESV (reference sequence).

This clonotype appeared a few times. The chain has TRBV28 and TRBJ1-1; D perhaps matches TRBD1 (5 bases). This CDR3 contains 16 residues. Germline V CDR1 and CDR2: MDHEN, SYDVKM. V lost 6 bases and J lost 0, with 17 bases in between. The CDR3 DNA is TGTGCCAGCAGCAGTGGACGGGGAGGGGTGAACACTGAAGCTTTCTTT. Amino acid sequence: CASSSGRGGVNTEAFF.

Details on this clonotype: This may stem from a read error, because a much larger clone lies one nucleotide away. The chain links TRBV12-3 or TRBV12-4 to TRBJ1-1; D gene uncertain. This CDR3 is built from 15 residues. CDR3 nucleotides: TGTGCCAGCAGTCCCCGGTTCGGGCTGAACACTGTAGCTTTCTTT. Protein product: CASSPRFGLNTVAFF.

This clonotype has a count of ten or more. The chain couples TRBV7-9 to TRBJ2-5; TRBD1 matches at 12 bases. The germline CDR1 and CDR2 sequences are SEHNR and FQNEAQ (reference sequence). V lost 4 bases, J lost 5 bases, and 5 bases stayed unmatched. The CDR3 covers 15 residues. The CDR3 loop reads CASSWGTGGPETQYF. The CDR3 nucleotides are TGTGCCAGCAGCTGGGGGACAGGGGGCCCGGAGACCCAGTACTTC.

This clonotype was detected only a few times. The genes are TRBV7-2 and TRBJ2-3; 9 bases fit TRBD2. This CDR3 has 14 amino acids. Trimming took 5 bases from V and 3 from J; bases not matched to a gene: 3. Per germline, CDR1 SGHTA and CDR2 FQGNSA. CDR3 sequence: CASSQTSGTDTQYF. The CDR3 DNA sequence: TGTGCCAGCAGCCAGACTAGCGGAACAGATACGCAGTATTTT. Looking up the rest from reference TRBV7-2 and TRBJ2-3 gives the full variable domain: GAGVSQSPSNKVTEKGKDVELRCDPISGHTALYWYRQSLGQGLEFLIYFQGNSAPDKSGLPSDRFSAERTGGSVSTLTIQRTQQEDSAVYLCASSQTSGTDTQYFGPGTRLTVL.

The table lists this clonotype with many counts. This chain joins TRBV5-6 and TRBJ2-7, with D possibly being TRBD2 (6 bases). The CDR3 is 12 amino acids. V lost 0 bases and J 11 bases, leaving 12 bases between the germline ends. Germline V gene data show CDR1 as SGHDT and CDR2 as YYEEEE. In nucleotides, the CDR3 is TGTGCCAGCAGCTTGGACGGGAGTATAGAGTACTTC. Protein: CASSLDGSIEYF.

This clonotype was counted many times. The chain is built from TRBV20-1 and TRBJ2-1; a possible D gene is TRBD2 (7 bases). The CDR3 has 17 amino acids. Germline loops: CDR1 DFQATT, CDR2 SNEGSKA (reference sequence). CDR3 nucleotides: TGCGCAGTGGGGACCGGACTAGTTTTGGACAGACACAATGAGCAGTTCTTC. It encodes CAVGTGLVLDRHNEQFF.

A remark on this clonotype: With a far larger clone one base away, a read error is the likely cause. The chain combines TRBV7-3 with TRBJ2-7; a weak D match, TRBD1 (5 bases). The germline V gene encodes CDR1 SGHTA and CDR2 FQGTGA. The CDR3 totals 15 residues. The V and J ends lost 2 bases and 3 bases respectively, with 14 bases between them. The chain's CDR3 is CASSLAQGYLYEQYF. Here the CDR3 DNA reads TGTGCCAGCAGCTTAGCCCAGGGCTACCTCTACGAGCAGTACTTC.

The chain couples TRBV12-3 or TRBV12-4 to TRBJ2-3, with 12 bases lining up with TRBD2. The CDR3 extends over 15 amino acids. Trimming removed 6 bases from V and 1 base from J; junction bases left unmatched: 2. This CDR3 is CASSSSGRGTDTQYF. The CDR3 bases are TGTGCCAGCAGCTCTAGCGGGAGGGGCACAGATACGCAGTATTTT.

DNA of the CDR3: TGTGCCAGTAGTATGGACCGGTTGAGCACAGATACGCAGTATTTT. This translates into CASSMDRLSTDTQYF. The chain combines TRBV19 with TRBJ2-3; unclear D gene. Germline V CDR1 and CDR2: LNHDA, SQIVND (reference sequence). Trimming stripped 3 bases from V and 0 bases from J, with 10 bases between. The CDR3 runs 15 residues.

Ten or more counts support this clonotype. This chain connects TRBV5-4 to TRBJ1-2; 9 nucleotides align to TRBD1. Trimming at V came to 6 bases and at J to 8 bases, leaving 8 bases not matched to a gene. The germline CDR1 and CDR2 sequences are SGHNT and YYREEE (reference sequence). CDR3 length: 13 amino acids. CDR3 sequence: CASTLTGGSGYTF. In nucleotides, the CDR3 is TGTGCCAGCACCCTGACAGGGGGGTCGGGCTACACCTTC.

This clonotype was seen at least ten times. The chain couples TRBV3-1 to TRBJ1-1; D unresolved. Trimming removed 1 base at V and 1 base at J, with 10 bases between. From germline, CDR1 is LGHDT and CDR2 YNNKEL (reference sequence). The CDR3 length is 15 residues. DNA of the CDR3: TGTGCCAGCAGCCAAGGGGAGGTAAAGAACACTGAAGCTTTCTTT. Protein sequence: CASSQGEVKNTEAFF.

The table lists this clonotype with many counts. This chain connects TRBV19 to TRBJ2-7; D is perhaps TRBD2 (5 bases). Trimming stripped 8 bases from V and 6 bases from J, with 11 bases between. CDR1 is LNHDA and CDR2 is SQIVND in the germline V gene (reference sequence). This CDR3 comprises 11 residues. CDR3 region: CASGRGSEQYF. The CDR3 nucleotides read TGTGCCAGTGGGAGAGGTTCCGAGCAGTACTTC. The full variable domain, rest sourced from reference TRBV19 and TRBJ2-7, is DGGITQSPKYLFRKEGQNVTLSCEQNLNHDAMYWYRQDPGQGLRLIYYSQIVNDFQKGDIAEGYSVSREKKESFPLTVTSAQKNPTAFYLCASGRGSEQYFGPGTRLTVT.

In the case of this clonotype: A much larger clone is a single base away; this may be a read error. This sequence joins TRBV6-5 and TRBJ1-2; unclear D gene. CDR1 and CDR2 from the germline V gene are MNHEY and SVGAGI. V dropped 2 bases and J dropped 5 bases, with 18 bases sitting between them. This CDR3 spans 16 amino acids. This CDR3 is CASSYPVNARIYGYTF. The CDR3 DNA reads TGTGCCAGCAGTTACCCTGTAAACGCTCGGATTTATGGCTACACCTTC.

In its sample, this clonotype was seen many times. The V call is TRBV5-1, the J call TRBJ2-2, with 9 bases matching TRBD2. There are 15 residues in the CDR3. Germline V gene data show CDR1 as SGHRS and CDR2 as YFSETQ. The V segment lost 4 bases and the J segment 7 bases; nucleotides outside the gene matches: 8. The CDR3 DNA reads TGCGCCAGCAGCGGGCGGACTAGCGAGCACGGGGAGCTGTTTTTT. As protein: CASSGRTSEHGELFF.

As DNA, the CDR3 is TGTGCCAGCAGAGCACAGGGGGCAGTTGGCTACACCTTC. Its translation is CASRAQGAVGYTF. This chain uses TRBV12-3 or TRBV12-4 with TRBJ1-2, with 9 positions matching TRBD1. This CDR3 spans 13 amino acids. V was pared by 6 bases and J by 7 bases, with 6 bases of the junction left unmatched.

Many counts were recorded for this clonotype. This chain uses TRBV18 with TRBJ1-1; no clear D. Germline CDR1 and CDR2: KGHSH and LQKENI. This CDR3 spans 13 amino acids. The V end lost 6 bases, the J end lost 0 bases, and 8 bases lay between the germline ends. The CDR3 coding sequence is TGTGCCAGCTCCCCCCCGGTGAACACTGAAGCTTTCTTT. This sequence encodes CASSPPVNTEAFF. The full variable domain, its missing parts supplied by reference TRBV18 and TRBJ1-1, is NAGVMQNPRHLVRRRGQEARLRCSPMKGHSHVYWYRQLPEEGLKFMVYLQKENIIDESGMPKERFSAEFPKEGPSILRIQQVVRGDSAAYFCASSPPVNTEAFFGQGTRLTVV.

This clonotype was seen ten or more times. The gene calls are TRBV20-1 and TRBJ2-7; D is undetermined. CDR3 length equals 12 residues. V was cut by 0 bases and J by 2 bases, with 5 bases left in between. From germline, CDR1 is DFQATT and CDR2 SNEGSKA (reference sequence). In DNA form, the CDR3 reads TGCAGTGCTAGAGAAGGAACCTACGAGCAGTACTTC. Residues: CSAREGTYEQYF.

This clonotype was detected many times. The chain recombines TRBV18 with TRBJ2-5; 12 positions match TRBD2. CDR1 is KGHSH, CDR2 LQKENI, per germline. This CDR3 has 16 residues. J was trimmed by 2 bases and V by 6 bases; bases with no gene match: 7. The CDR3 sequence: CASSPTSGGPQETQYF. The CDR3 DNA follows: TGTGCCAGCTCCCCAACTAGCGGGGGGCCGCAAGAGACCCAGTACTTC.

This clonotype has at least ten counts. The CDR3 region has the DNA TGCAGCATCCGGGTAGCGGGGTACAATGAGCAGTTCTTC. This encodes CSIRVAGYNEQFF. The chain employs TRBV29-1 and TRBJ2-1; the match to TRBD2 covers 8 bases. The CDR3 is 13 residues long. V gave up 8 bases and J gave up 4 bases; unmatched junction bases: 7. Per the germline V gene, CDR1 is SQVTM and CDR2 is ANQGSEA.

This clonotype was seen at least ten times. This chain joins TRBV2 and TRBJ2-6, with a tentative D call TRBD1 (6 bases). Germline V gene data show CDR1 as SNHLY and CDR2 as FYNNEI. The CDR3 totals 16 residues. The germline V and J ends were trimmed by 6 bases and 2 bases, with 14 bases remaining between them. This CDR3 is CASRVTTGPGANVLTF. CDR3 nucleotide sequence: TGTGCCAGCAGGGTGACAACAGGGCCTGGGGCCAACGTCCTGACTTTC.

Concerning this clonotype: A much larger clone lies one base from this, so it may be a read error. The chain carries TRBV7-6 and TRBJ1-5; D not resolved. V lost 5 bases and J 9 bases, leaving 26 bases between the germline ends. CDR1 is SGHVS and CDR2 is FNYEAQ in the germline V gene. This CDR3 contains 17 residues. CDR3 region: CASSPREVEIRDRPQHF. Written as DNA, the CDR3 is TGTGCCAGCAGCCCCCGTGAGGTTGAGATACGGGATCGGCCCCAGCATTTT. Full variable domain (outside the CDR3, taken from reference TRBV7-6 and TRBJ1-5): GAGVSQSPRYKVTKRGQDVALRCDPISGHVSLYWYRQALGQGPEFLTYFNYEAQQDKSGLPNDRFSAERPEGSISTLTIQRTEQRDSAMYRCASSPREVEIRDRPQHFGDGTRLSIL.

In its sample, this clonotype was seen many times. The rearrangement joins TRBV29-1 to TRBJ2-7; a possible D gene is TRBD1 (5 bases). CDR1 SQVTM and CDR2 ANQGSEA come from the germline V gene. V was clipped by 5 bases and J by 3 bases, with 26 bases between them. The CDR3 is 17 residues long. CDR3 loop: CSVSVEWVGRVNYEQYF. The CDR3 nucleotides read TGCAGCGTTAGCGTCGAGTGGGTAGGCAGGGTGAACTACGAGCAGTACTTC.